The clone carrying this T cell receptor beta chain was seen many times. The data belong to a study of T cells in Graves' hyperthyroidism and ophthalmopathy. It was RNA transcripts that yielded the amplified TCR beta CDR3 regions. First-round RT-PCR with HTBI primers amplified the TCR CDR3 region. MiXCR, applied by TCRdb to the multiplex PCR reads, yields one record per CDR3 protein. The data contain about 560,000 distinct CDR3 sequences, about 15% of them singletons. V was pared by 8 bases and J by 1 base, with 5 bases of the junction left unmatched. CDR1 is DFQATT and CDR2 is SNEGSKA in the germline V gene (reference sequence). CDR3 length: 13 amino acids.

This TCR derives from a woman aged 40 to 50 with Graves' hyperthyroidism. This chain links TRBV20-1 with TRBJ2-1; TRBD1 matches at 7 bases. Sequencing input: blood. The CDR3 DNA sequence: TGCAGTACGCGACAGGGTTCCTACAATGAGCAGTTCTTC. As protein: CSTRQGSYNEQFF.